This T cell receptor beta chain was recorded in a study of blood T cell repertoires in COVID-19. Background on the study: COVID-19 samples from acute and convalescent phases originated in the United States, Italy and Spain.

In the original analysis: Estimation of nucleated cell counts relied on the amplification of reference gene primers. Only in-frame clones appear in the TCRdb table, and some are missing; sequencing was by immunoSEQ multiplex PCR. That table supplies the V and J calls and clone size; D and trimming were determined from the DNA. The data contain about 170,000 clones, 83% of them seen just once; the ten biggest clones take up around 2.1%. Germline V lookup: CDR1 SEHNR, CDR2 FQNEAQ (reference sequence). The V and J ends lost 6 bases and 8 bases, in that order; junction bases with no gene match: 6. The CDR3 runs 13 residues.

The specimen sequenced was peripheral blood. This chain uses TRBV7-9 with TRBJ2-1; 8 nucleotides align to TRBD1. The TCR originated in a woman aged 80 or older with acute or convalescent COVID-19. The DNA for the CDR3 is TGTGCCAGCAGTTTGCAGGGGGCTTATGAGCAGTTCTTC. Translated, it gives CASSLQGAYEQFF.